This is a list of T cell receptor beta chains from one sample in a study of PD-1 blockade in classical Hodgkin lymphoma. Sequencing used immunoSEQ multiplex PCR; TCRdb keeps in-frame clones, though not all of them. The table has about 26,000 clones, around 64% seen once. The sequencing used peripheral blood mononuclear cells (PBMCs), collected before the second cycle of nivolumab. The receptors derive from a human donor with classical Hodgkin lymphoma. Each CDR3 is given without its conserved first and last residue. A D gene is named only where the DNA matches it firmly.

v_call: TRBV10-3; d_call: .; j_call: TRBJ1-4; cdr3_aa: AIGGDGATNEKLF
v_call: TRBV5-1; d_call: TRBD1; j_call: TRBJ1-2; cdr3_aa: ASALPGTGYGYT
v_call: TRBV7-6; d_call: .; j_call: TRBJ1-4; cdr3_aa: ASSPQWGGRLF
v_call: TRBV5-6; d_call: .; j_call: TRBJ1-6; cdr3_aa: ASSTVRAGSYNSPLH
v_call: TRBV6-6; d_call: .; j_call: TRBJ1-1; cdr3_aa: ASRRSVNTEAF
v_call: TRBV7-2; d_call: TRBD1; j_call: TRBJ2-5; cdr3_aa: ASSFQGAETQY
v_call: TRBV5-1; d_call: .; j_call: TRBJ2-7; cdr3_aa: ASSPEPVKNYEQY
v_call: TRBV27; d_call: TRBD2; j_call: TRBJ2-1; cdr3_aa: ASSSNAGGLYNEQF
v_call: TRBV2; d_call: TRBD1; j_call: TRBJ1-2; cdr3_aa: ASSVTGGRGYT
v_call: TRBV2; d_call: .; j_call: TRBJ2-7; cdr3_aa: ASRPQTATYEQY
v_call: TRBV25-1; d_call: .; j_call: TRBJ1-1; cdr3_aa: ASSVGYSTEAF
v_call: TRBV6-4; d_call: .; j_call: TRBJ2-5; cdr3_aa: ASRNYSGETQY
v_call: TRBV6-1; d_call: TRBD2; j_call: TRBJ2-1; cdr3_aa: ASSVAGGRNEQF
v_call: TRBV6-1; d_call: .; j_call: TRBJ2-7; cdr3_aa: ASSLGAPKY
v_call: TRBV5-1; d_call: TRBD1; j_call: TRBJ2-2; cdr3_aa: ASSLPTGEITGELF
v_call: TRBV9; d_call: .; j_call: TRBJ1-1; cdr3_aa: ASSQAWGNTEAF
v_call: TRBV28; d_call: TRBD1; j_call: TRBJ1-1; cdr3_aa: ASSKGQGNTEAF
v_call: TRBV12-5; d_call: TRBD2; j_call: TRBJ2-5; cdr3_aa: ASGREGKVTQY
v_call: TRBV2; d_call: .; j_call: TRBJ1-1; cdr3_aa: ASRSVVAF
v_call: TRBV5-3; d_call: .; j_call: TRBJ2-7; cdr3_aa: ARSLWGPNEQY
v_call: TRBV19; d_call: .; j_call: TRBJ1-5; cdr3_aa: ASSIFGDSNQPQH
v_call: TRBV10-3; d_call: TRBD2; j_call: TRBJ2-5; cdr3_aa: AISDSGGEETQY
v_call: TRBV5-1; d_call: TRBD1; j_call: TRBJ1-4; cdr3_aa: ASSRGDSNEKLF
v_call: TRBV9; d_call: TRBD1; j_call: TRBJ1-1; cdr3_aa: ASSGRQGVNTEAF
v_call: TRBV6-1; d_call: TRBD2; j_call: TRBJ2-3; cdr3_aa: ASSEYPLGTSGTDTQY
v_call: TRBV29-1; d_call: TRBD2; j_call: TRBJ2-7; cdr3_aa: SVLGLARSYEQY
v_call: TRBV6-5; d_call: .; j_call: TRBJ1-1; cdr3_aa: ASSYSGGGWAF
v_call: TRBV10-3; d_call: .; j_call: TRBJ2-5; cdr3_aa: AVGEETQY
v_call: TRBV7-2; d_call: .; j_call: TRBJ2-3; cdr3_aa: ASSWRADTQY
v_call: TRBV6-4; d_call: TRBD1; j_call: TRBJ1-2; cdr3_aa: ASSRDRGTNYGYT
v_call: TRBV7-9; d_call: .; j_call: TRBJ2-1; cdr3_aa: ASSLVGSNNEQF
v_call: TRBV10-1; d_call: .; j_call: TRBJ2-2; cdr3_aa: ASSRAPEAGELF
v_call: TRBV30; d_call: TRBD1; j_call: TRBJ2-5; cdr3_aa: AWSRGQGKPSQETQY
v_call: TRBV10-3; d_call: .; j_call: TRBJ2-2; cdr3_aa: AISESGSWDTGELF
v_call: TRBV2; d_call: .; j_call: TRBJ1-1; cdr3_aa: ASSTGWNTEAF
v_call: TRBV4-3; d_call: .; j_call: TRBJ1-3; cdr3_aa: ASSQEPSGNTIY
v_call: TRBV6-5; d_call: .; j_call: TRBJ2-5; cdr3_aa: ASRDGTQETQY
v_call: TRBV6-5; d_call: TRBD1; j_call: TRBJ1-2; cdr3_aa: ASFRGPYYGYT
v_call: TRBV30; d_call: .; j_call: TRBJ2-7; cdr3_aa: AWSVGAMGMNGEQY
v_call: TRBV30; d_call: TRBD1; j_call: TRBJ1-2; cdr3_aa: AWRTGRDYGYT
v_call: TRBV6-5; d_call: .; j_call: TRBJ1-3; cdr3_aa: ASSQGKTGNTIY
v_call: TRBV18; d_call: .; j_call: TRBJ1-5; cdr3_aa: ASSPPSRQPQH
v_call: TRBV19; d_call: TRBD1; j_call: TRBJ1-4; cdr3_aa: ASSYRGGEKLF
v_call: TRBV2; d_call: TRBD1; j_call: TRBJ2-4; cdr3_aa: ASRDRGLYIQY
v_call: TRBV7-2; d_call: .; j_call: TRBJ2-7; cdr3_aa: ASSLRGTHEQY
v_call: TRBV29-1; d_call: .; j_call: TRBJ1-2; cdr3_aa: SVGGTYGYT
v_call: TRBV7-9; d_call: TRBD1; j_call: TRBJ2-7; cdr3_aa: ASSIGTGVGEQY